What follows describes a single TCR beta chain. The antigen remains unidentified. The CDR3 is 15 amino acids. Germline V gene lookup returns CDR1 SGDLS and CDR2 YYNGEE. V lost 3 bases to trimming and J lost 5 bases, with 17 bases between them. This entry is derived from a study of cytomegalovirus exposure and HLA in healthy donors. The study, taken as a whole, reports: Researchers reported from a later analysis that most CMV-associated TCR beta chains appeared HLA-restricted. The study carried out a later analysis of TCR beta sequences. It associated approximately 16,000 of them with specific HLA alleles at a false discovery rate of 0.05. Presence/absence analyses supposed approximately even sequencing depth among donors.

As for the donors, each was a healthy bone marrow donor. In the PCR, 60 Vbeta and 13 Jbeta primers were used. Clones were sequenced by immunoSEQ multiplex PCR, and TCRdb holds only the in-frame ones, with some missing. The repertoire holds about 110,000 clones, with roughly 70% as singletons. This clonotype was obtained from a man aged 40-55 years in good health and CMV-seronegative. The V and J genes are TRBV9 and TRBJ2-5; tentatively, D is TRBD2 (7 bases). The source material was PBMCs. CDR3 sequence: CASSAGGQVVETQYF. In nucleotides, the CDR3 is TGTGCCAGCAGCGCGGGGGGCCAGGTCGTTGAGACCCAGTACTTC.